This TCR beta chain was sequenced in a study of T cells in Graves' hyperthyroidism and ophthalmopathy. Study in general: The blood sample was taken at first diagnosis, before treatment began.

An absence of ophthalmopathy progression within 18 months meant stable Graves' hyperthyroidism. Criteria for exclusion of patients were uncontrolled infection, other autoimmune disease, pregnancy or lactation. Clinicians diagnosed patients from clinical symptoms, serum thyroxine and TRAb, thyroid ultrasound and orbital computed tomography. Researchers amplified the TCR beta CDR3 regions from RNA transcripts. When the TCR CDR3 underwent first-round RT-PCR, the HTBI primer set was used. MiXCR, run by TCRdb on the multiplex PCR reads, gives a single entry per CDR3 protein. Among 75,000 to 100,000 distinct CDR3 sequences, around 50% were seen once, and the ten largest hold 25% to 30%. The receptor's source is a woman aged 40 to 50 with Graves' hyperthyroidism. The sequencing sample was made of blood.

The CDR3 reads CASTLDRDTDTQYF. The CDR3 coding sequence is TGTGCCAGCACCCTCGACAGGGATACAGATACGCAGTATTTT. The chain combines TRBV2 with TRBJ2-3, with 7 bases matching TRBD1. The CDR3 length is 14 residues. Germline CDR1 and CDR2: SNHLY and FYNNEI. Trimming cost V 7 bases and J 3 bases; bases outside gene matches: 7.